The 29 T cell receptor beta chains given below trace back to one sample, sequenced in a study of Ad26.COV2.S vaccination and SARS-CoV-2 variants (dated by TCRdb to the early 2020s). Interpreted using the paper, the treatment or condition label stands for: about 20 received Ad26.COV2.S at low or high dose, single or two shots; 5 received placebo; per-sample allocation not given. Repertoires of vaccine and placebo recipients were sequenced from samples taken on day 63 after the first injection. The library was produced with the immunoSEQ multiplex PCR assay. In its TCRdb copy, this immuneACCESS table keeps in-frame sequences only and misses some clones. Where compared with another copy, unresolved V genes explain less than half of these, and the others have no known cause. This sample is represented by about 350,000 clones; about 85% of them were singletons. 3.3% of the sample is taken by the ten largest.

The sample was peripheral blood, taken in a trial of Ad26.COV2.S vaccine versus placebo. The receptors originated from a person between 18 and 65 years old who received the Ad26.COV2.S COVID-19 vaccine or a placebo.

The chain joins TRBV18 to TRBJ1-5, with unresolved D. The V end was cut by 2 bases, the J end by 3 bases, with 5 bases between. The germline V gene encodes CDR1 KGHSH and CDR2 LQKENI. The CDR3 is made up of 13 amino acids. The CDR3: CASSPGLNQPQHF. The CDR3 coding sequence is TGTGCCAGCTCACCAGGGCTCAATCAGCCCCAGCATTTT. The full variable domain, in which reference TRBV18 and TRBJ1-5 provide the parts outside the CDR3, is NAGVMQNPRHLVRRRGQEARLRCSPMKGHSHVYWYRQLPEEGLKFMVYLQKENIIDESGMPKERFSAEFPKEGPSILRIQQVVRGDSAAYFCASSPGLNQPQHFGDGTRLSIL.

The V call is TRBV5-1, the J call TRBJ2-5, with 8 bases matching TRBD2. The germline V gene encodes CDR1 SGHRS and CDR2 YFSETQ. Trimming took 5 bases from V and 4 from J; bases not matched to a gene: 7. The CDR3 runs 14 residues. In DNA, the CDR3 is TGCGCCAGCAGTACGGGGGGGCTGGGAGAGACCCAGTACTTC. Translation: CASSTGGLGETQYF.

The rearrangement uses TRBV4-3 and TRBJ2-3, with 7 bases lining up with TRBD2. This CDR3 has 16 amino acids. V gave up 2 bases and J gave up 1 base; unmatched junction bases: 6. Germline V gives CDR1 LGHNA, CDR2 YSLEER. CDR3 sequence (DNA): TGCGCCAGCAGCCAAACTAGACTAGCAGGCACAGATACGCAGTATTTT. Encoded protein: CASSQTRLAGTDTQYF.

The CDR3 loop is CASSLVGGSTGELFF. CDR3 DNA: TGTGCCAGCAGCTTAGTGGGGGGGAGTACCGGGGAGCTGTTTTTT. The chain is built from TRBV7-2 and TRBJ2-2; 7 bases are shared with TRBD2. CDR3 length equals 15 residues. With V trimmed by 1 base and J by 5 bases, 4 bases remained unmatched. Germline CDR1 reads SGHTA; CDR2 reads FQGNSA.

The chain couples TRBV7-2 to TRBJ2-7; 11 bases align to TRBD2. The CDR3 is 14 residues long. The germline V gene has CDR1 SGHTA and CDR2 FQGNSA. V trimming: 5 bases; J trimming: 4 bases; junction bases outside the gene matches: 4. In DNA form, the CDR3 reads TGTGCCAGCAGCGGAACTAGCGGGAGTTACGAGCAGTACTTC. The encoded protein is CASSGTSGSYEQYF.

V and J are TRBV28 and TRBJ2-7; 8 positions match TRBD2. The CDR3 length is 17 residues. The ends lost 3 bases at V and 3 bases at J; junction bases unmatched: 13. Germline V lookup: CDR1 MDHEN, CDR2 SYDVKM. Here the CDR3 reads CASSLVSSGRGNYEQYF. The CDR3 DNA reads TGTGCCAGCAGTTTGGTATCGAGCGGGAGAGGAAACTACGAGCAGTACTTC.

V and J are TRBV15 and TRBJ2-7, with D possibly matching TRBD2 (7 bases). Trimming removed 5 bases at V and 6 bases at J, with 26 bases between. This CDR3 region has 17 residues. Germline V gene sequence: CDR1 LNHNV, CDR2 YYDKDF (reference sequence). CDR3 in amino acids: CATSGQGRGTTPTEQYF. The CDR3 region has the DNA TGTGCCACCAGCGGGCAGGGGCGGGGGACTACCCCTACCGAGCAGTACTTC.

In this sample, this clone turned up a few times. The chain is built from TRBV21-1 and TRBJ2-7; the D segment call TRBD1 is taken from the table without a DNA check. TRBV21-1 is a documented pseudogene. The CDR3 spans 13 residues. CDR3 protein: CASSTLTDYEQYF. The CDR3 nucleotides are TGTGCCAGCAGTACACTGACAGACTACGAGCAGTACTTC.

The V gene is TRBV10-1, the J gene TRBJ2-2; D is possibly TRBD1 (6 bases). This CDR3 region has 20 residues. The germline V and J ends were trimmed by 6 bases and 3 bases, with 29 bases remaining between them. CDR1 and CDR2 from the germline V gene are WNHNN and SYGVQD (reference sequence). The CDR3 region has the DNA TGCGCCAGCAGGGAGAACCTTGCTAGGAAGCCGGGACAAGACACCGGGGAGCTGTTTTTT. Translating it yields CASRENLARKPGQDTGELFF.

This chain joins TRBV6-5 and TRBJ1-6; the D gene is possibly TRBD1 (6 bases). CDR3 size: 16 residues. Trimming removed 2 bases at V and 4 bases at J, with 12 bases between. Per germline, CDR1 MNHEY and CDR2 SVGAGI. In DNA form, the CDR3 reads TGTGCCAGCAGTTACAAACAGGGCCCTTATAATTCACCCCTCCACTTT. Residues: CASSYKQGPYNSPLHF.

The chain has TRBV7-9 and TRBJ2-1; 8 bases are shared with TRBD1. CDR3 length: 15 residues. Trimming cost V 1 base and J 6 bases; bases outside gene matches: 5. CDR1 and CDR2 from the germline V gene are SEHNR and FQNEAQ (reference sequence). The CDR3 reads CASSLGGQGRNEQFF. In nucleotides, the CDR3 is TGTGCCAGCAGCTTAGGCGGACAGGGTCGCAATGAGCAGTTCTTC. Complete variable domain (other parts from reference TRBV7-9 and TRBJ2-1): DTGVSQNPRHKITKRGQNVTFRCDPISEHNRLYWYRQTLGQGPEFLTYFQNEAQLEKSRLLSDRFSAERPKGSFSTLEIQRTEQGDSAMYLCASSLGGQGRNEQFFGPGTRLTVL.

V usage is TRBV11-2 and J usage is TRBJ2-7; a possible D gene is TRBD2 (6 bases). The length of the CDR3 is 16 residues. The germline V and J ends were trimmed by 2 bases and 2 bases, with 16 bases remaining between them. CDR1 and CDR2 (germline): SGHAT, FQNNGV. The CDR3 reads CASSLWARGVPYEQYF. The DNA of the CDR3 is TGTGCCAGCAGCTTATGGGCCCGCGGGGTCCCCTACGAGCAGTACTTC.

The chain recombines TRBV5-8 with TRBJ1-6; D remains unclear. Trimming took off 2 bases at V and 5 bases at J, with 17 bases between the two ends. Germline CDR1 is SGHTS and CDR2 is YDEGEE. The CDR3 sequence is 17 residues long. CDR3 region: CASSFEAGSAHNSPLHF. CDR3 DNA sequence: TGTGCCAGCAGCTTTGAGGCGGGGTCAGCCCATAATTCACCCCTCCACTTT.

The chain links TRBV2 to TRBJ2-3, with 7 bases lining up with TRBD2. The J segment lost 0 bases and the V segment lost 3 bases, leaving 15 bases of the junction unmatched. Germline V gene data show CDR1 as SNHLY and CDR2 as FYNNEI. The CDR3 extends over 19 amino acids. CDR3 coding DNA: TGTGCCAGCAGTGACCCCTATGTAAGAGGAGCGGGGAGCACAGATACGCAGTATTTT. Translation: CASSDPYVRGAGSTDTQYF.

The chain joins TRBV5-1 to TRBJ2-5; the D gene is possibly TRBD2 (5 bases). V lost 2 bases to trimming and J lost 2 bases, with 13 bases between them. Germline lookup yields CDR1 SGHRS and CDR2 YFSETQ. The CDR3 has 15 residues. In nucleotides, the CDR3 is TGCGCCAGCAGCTTCGGGGTTTCGCCTCAAGAGACCCAGTACTTC. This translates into CASSFGVSPQETQYF.

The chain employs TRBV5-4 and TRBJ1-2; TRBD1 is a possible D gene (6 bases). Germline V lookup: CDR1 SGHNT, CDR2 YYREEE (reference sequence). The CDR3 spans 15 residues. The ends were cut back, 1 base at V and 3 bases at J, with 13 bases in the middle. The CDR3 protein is CASSLRDKGDYGYTF. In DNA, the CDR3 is TGTGCCAGCAGCTTGAGGGACAAGGGGGACTATGGCTACACCTTC.

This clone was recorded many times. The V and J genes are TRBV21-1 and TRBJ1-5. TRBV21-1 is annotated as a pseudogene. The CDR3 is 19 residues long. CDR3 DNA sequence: TGTGCCAGCAGCAAGCGAGGAGGGACATCTAACTTTAGCAATCAGCCCCAGCATTTT. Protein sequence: CASSKRGGTSNFSNQPQHF.

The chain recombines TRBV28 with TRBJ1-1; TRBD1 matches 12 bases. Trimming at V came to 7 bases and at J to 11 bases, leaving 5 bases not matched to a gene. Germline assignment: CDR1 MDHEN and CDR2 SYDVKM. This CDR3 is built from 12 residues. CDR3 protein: CASTRDRGPAFF. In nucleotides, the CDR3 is TGTGCCAGCACGCGGGACAGGGGGCCGGCTTTCTTT.

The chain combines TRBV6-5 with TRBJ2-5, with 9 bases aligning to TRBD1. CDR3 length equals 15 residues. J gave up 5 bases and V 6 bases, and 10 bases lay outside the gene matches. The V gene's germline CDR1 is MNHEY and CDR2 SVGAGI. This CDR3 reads CASSGPQGARETQYF. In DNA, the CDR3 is TGTGCCAGCAGCGGTCCACAGGGGGCGAGGGAGACCCAGTACTTC.

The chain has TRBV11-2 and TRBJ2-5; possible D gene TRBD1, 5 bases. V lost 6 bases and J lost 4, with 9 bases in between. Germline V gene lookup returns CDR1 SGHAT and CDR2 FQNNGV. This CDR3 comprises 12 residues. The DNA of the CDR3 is TGTGCCAGCAGAAGGGGTGGAGAGACCCAGTACTTC. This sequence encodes CASRRGGETQYF.

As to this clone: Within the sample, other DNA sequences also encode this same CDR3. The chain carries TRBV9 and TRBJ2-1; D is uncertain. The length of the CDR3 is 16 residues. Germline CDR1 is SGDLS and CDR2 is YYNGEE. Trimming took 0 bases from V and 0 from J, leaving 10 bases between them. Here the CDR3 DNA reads TGTGCCAGCAGCGTAGATCCGGATAGCTCCTACAATGAGCAGTTCTTC. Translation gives CASSVDPDSSYNEQFF.

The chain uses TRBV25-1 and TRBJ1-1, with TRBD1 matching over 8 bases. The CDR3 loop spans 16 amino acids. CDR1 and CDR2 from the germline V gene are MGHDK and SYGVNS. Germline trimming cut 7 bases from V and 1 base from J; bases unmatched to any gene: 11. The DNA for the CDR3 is TGTGCCAGCACCCCTTCGGGGGGGACAGGGAACACTGAAGCTTTCTTT. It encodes CASTPSGGTGNTEAFF.

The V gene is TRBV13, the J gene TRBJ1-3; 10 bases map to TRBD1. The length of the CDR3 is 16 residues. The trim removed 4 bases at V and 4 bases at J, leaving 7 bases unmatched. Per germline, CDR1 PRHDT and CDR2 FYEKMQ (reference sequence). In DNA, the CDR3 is TGTGCCAGCAGCTCGTGGGGACAGGGGAGAGGAAACACCATATATTTT. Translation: CASSSWGQGRGNTIYF.

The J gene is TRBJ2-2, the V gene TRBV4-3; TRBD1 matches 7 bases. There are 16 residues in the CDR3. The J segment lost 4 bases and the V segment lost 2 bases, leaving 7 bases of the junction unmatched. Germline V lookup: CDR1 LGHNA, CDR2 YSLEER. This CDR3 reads CASSQHFGTATGELFF. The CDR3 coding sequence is TGCGCCAGCAGCCAACACTTCGGGACAGCCACCGGGGAGCTGTTTTTT.

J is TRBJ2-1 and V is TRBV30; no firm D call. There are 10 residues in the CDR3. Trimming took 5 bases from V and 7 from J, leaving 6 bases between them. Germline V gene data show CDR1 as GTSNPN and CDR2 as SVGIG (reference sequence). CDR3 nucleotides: TGTGCCTGGCGCCGGAATGAGCAGTTCTTC. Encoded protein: CAWRRNEQFF.

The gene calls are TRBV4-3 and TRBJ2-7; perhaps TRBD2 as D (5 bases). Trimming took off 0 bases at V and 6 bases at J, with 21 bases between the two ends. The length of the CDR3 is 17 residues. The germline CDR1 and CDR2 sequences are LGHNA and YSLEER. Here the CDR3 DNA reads TGCGCCAGCAGCCAAGATACCGGGCCTAGCAACAGACGCGAGCAGTACTTC. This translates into CASSQDTGPSNRREQYF.

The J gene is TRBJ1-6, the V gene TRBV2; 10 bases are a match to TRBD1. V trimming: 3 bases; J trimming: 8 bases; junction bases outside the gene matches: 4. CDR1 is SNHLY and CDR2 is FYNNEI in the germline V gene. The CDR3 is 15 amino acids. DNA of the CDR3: TGTGCCAGCAGTGACCGGACAGGGGGTTATTCACCCCTCCACTTT. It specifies CASSDRTGGYSPLHF. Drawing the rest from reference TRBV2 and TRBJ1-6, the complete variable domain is EPEVTQTPSHQVTQMGQEVILRCVPISNHLYFYWYRQILGQKVEFLVSFYNNEISEKSEIFDDQFSVERPDGSNFTLKIRSTKLEDSAMYFCASSDRTGGYSPLHFGNGTRLTVT.

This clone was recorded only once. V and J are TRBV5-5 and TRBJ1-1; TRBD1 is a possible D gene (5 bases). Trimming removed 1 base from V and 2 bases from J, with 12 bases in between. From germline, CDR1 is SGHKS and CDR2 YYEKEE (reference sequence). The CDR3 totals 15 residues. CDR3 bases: TGTGCCAGCAGCTTGTTGGGGGTCGTTAACACTGAAGCTTTCTTT. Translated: CASSLLGVVNTEAFF.

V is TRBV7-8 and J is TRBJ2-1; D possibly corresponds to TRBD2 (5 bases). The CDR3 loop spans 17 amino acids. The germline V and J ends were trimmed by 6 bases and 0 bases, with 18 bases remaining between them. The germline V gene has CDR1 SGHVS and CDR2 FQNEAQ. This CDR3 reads CASRLREASRSYNEQFF. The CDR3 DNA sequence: TGTGCCAGCAGGCTCCGGGAAGCGTCACGCTCCTACAATGAGCAGTTCTTC.